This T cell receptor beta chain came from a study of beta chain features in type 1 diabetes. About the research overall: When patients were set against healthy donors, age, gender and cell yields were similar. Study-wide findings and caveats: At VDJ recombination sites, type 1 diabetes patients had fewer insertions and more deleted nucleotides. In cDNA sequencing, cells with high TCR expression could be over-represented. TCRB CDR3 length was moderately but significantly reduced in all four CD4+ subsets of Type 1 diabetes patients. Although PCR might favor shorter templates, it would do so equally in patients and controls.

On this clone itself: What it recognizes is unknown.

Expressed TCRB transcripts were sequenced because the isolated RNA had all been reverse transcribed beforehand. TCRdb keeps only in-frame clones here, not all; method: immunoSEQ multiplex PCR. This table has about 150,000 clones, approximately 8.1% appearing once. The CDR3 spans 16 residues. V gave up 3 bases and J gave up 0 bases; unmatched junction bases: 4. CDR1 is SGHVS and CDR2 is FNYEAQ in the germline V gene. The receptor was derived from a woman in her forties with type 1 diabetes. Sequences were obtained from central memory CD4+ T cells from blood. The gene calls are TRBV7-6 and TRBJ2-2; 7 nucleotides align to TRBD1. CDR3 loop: CASSLNTGANTGELFF. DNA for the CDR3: TGTGCCAGCAGCTTGAATACAGGGGCGAACACCGGGGAGCTGTTTTTT.